Following are 14 T cell receptor beta chains from one sample sequenced in a study of T cells in Graves' hyperthyroidism and ophthalmopathy (dated by TCRdb to the late 2010s). The library relied on multiplex PCR. The sample was run on an Illumina HiSeq 2000. The TCR beta CDR3 regions were amplified from the RNA transcripts. For the first round of RT-PCR on the TCR CDR3, the HTBI primer set was used together with the Qiagen OneStep RT-PCR kit. TCRdb ran its own pipeline on the public reads, namely fastp trimming at Q25 and MiXCR clone calling, and kept in-frame beta chains. Each entry is one CDR3 protein sequence, shown with its most common DNA and genes. The sample table shows about 46,000 distinct CDR3 sequences, and approximately 49% are seen once. Clones ranked in the top ten supply 30% to 40% of the sample. Sequenced sample: peripheral blood or thyroid tissue (not recorded which). These receptor sequences come from a woman between 50 and 59 years old with Graves' hyperthyroidism.

The chain carries TRBV7-6 and TRBJ2-6, with TRBD1 matching over 9 bases. There are 16 residues in the CDR3. CDR1 is SGHVS, CDR2 FNYEAQ, per germline. J lost 0 bases, V lost 5 bases, and 2 bases had no gene match. CDR3 in amino acids: CASSKGQGSGANVLTF. DNA for the CDR3: TGTGCCAGCAGCAAGGGACAGGGCTCTGGGGCCAACGTCCTGACTTTC.

There are a few counts of this clonotype. The chain has TRBV10-3 and TRBJ1-6, with D uncertain. CDR3 length: 16 residues. Per the germline V gene, CDR1 is ENHRY and CDR2 is SYGVKD. The V end was cut by 3 bases, the J end by 5 bases, with 14 bases between. DNA of the CDR3: TGTGCCATCAGTGATTATCAGGACTGGGATAATTCACCCCTCCACTTT. Translation gives CAISDYQDWDNSPLHF.

This clonotype occurred many times. The J gene is TRBJ2-5, the V gene TRBV2; D not certain. The CDR3 is 14 residues long. V lost 2 bases and J 2 bases, leaving 9 bases between the germline ends. CDR1 is SNHLY, CDR2 FYNNEI, per germline. The CDR3 sequence is CASSERGSQETQYF. For the CDR3, the DNA is TGTGCCAGCAGTGAACGCGGTAGTCAAGAGACCCAGTACTTC.

The chain is built from TRBV2 and TRBJ1-3; D is possibly TRBD1 (5 bases). With 1 base removed from V and 4 bases from J, the gap between germline ends came to 17 bases. The germline V gene encodes CDR1 SNHLY and CDR2 FYNNEI. The CDR3 is made up of 17 amino acids. The CDR3 here is CASSEGTFLGGGNTIYF. The CDR3 DNA follows: TGTGCCAGCAGTGAAGGGACATTCCTCGGAGGCGGAAACACCATATATTTT.

The chain uses TRBV11-2 and TRBJ1-2; D is unclear. Germline CDR1 and CDR2: SGHAT and FQNNGV. The CDR3 runs to 14 residues. V was pared by 1 base and J by 1 base, with 7 bases between. CDR3 in amino acids: CASSLGALNYGYTF. Here the CDR3 DNA reads TGTGCCAGCAGCTTAGGTGCCCTTAACTATGGCTACACCTTC.

The rearrangement links TRBV29-1 to TRBJ2-4, with D possibly matching TRBD2 (5 bases). From germline, CDR1 is SQVTM and CDR2 ANQGSEA. The CDR3 totals 13 residues. Trimming took 0 bases from V and 6 from J, leaving 9 bases between them. The CDR3 bases are TGCAGCGTTGAAGATGCGAGCGGAAACATTCAGTACTTC. It translates to CSVEDASGNIQYF.

V is TRBV5-1 and J is TRBJ1-5; D unclear. CDR3 size: 20 residues. Looked up from germline, CDR1 is SGHRS and CDR2 is YFSETQ. Trimming took 0 bases from V and 2 from J, leaving 24 bases between them. Here the CDR3 DNA reads TGCGCCAGCAGCTTGGCATTTTTCAAAGGAGGTGTTAGGCGCAATCAGCCCCAGCATTTT. Translating it yields CASSLAFFKGGVRRNQPQHF.

The rearrangement uses TRBV20-1 and TRBJ2-5, with 12 bases identical to TRBD2. The germline V gene encodes CDR1 DFQATT and CDR2 SNEGSKA (reference sequence). V dropped 4 bases and J dropped 5; count of bases not matched to a gene: 5. The length of the CDR3 is 14 residues. DNA of the CDR3: TGCAGTGCTATAAGGACTAGCGGGATTGAGACCCAGTACTTC. Translated, it gives CSAIRTSGIETQYF.

This sequence joins TRBV5-5 and TRBJ1-6, with TRBD1 as a possible D gene (6 bases). Germline V CDR1 and CDR2: SGHKS, YYEKEE (reference sequence). This CDR3 has 15 amino acids. Trimming cost V 2 bases and J 1 base, with 7 bases left between them. The CDR3 is CASSLGGSYNSPLHF. CDR3 DNA: TGTGCCAGCAGCTTAGGGGGGTCCTATAATTCACCCCTCCACTTT.

This clonotype was observed a few times. The J gene is TRBJ1-2, the V gene TRBV29-1; 9 nucleotides line up with TRBD1. The CDR3 length is 13 residues. The germline V gene has CDR1 SQVTM and CDR2 ANQGSEA. CDR3 residues: CTIIRDRDYGYTF. CDR3 DNA: TGCACCATAATTCGGGACAGGGACTATGGCTACACCTTC.

Points on this clonotype: This may come from a read error, since a much larger clone is one base off. Likely a read error: the CDR3 ends without its conserved phenylalanine or tryptophan. CDR3 residues: CSVELATYEQYL. The CDR3 nucleotides read TGCAGCGTTGAGCTAGCGACCTACGAGCAGTACCTC. The genes are TRBV29-1 and TRBJ2-7; D might be TRBD2 (6 bases). CDR1 is SQVTM and CDR2 is ANQGSEA in the germline V gene. The ends were cut back, 3 bases at V and 2 bases at J, with 8 bases in the middle. The CDR3 covers 12 residues.

The chain has TRBV20-1 and TRBJ1-1, with TRBD1 as a possible D gene (6 bases). V shed 4 bases and J shed 3 bases, with 12 bases lying between them. From germline, CDR1 is DFQATT and CDR2 SNEGSKA (reference sequence). CDR3 length equals 13 residues. In DNA, the CDR3 is TGCAGTGCTAAACGGGAGGGGGACACTGAAGCTTTCTTT. It yields the protein CSAKREGDTEAFF.

Only a few counts were recorded for this clonotype. The chain carries TRBV9 and TRBJ2-6; a weak D match, TRBD1 (5 bases). Deletions cut 0 bases from V and 4 bases from J, with 5 bases between. Germline-derived CDR1 and CDR2 are SGDLS and YYNGEE. The CDR3 loop spans 14 amino acids. CDR3 protein: CASSVAGGANVLTF. In DNA form, the CDR3 reads TGTGCCAGCAGCGTAGCAGGGGGGGCCAACGTCCTGACTTTC.

The rearrangement uses TRBV10-3 and TRBJ1-5; D unresolved. This CDR3 comprises 14 residues. Germline-derived CDR1 and CDR2 are ENHRY and SYGVKD. V gave up 6 bases and J gave up 1 base, with 10 bases separating them. CDR3 sequence reads: CAIRPSGSNQPQHF. The CDR3 DNA sequence: TGTGCCATCAGACCCTCCGGGAGCAATCAGCCCCAGCATTTT.